A single sample is the source of the 22 T cell receptor beta chains below, sequenced in a study of blood T cells in healthy people across ages (dated by TCRdb to between 2014 and 2016). The library was obtained by 5' RACE. For sequencing, an Illumina HiSeq 2500 was employed. The second PCR ran for about 6 to 11 cycles and used a J-beta primer mix along with a sample-barcoded 5' primer. TCRdb reanalyzed the raw reads on its own, using fastp at Q25 for trimming and MiXCR for clone calling, and kept in-frame beta chains. Rows are unified per CDR3 protein, each entry keeping the most common DNA and genes. The sample data list about 640,000 distinct CDR3 sequences, and under 65% of these were observed just once. The top ten constitute more than 35% of the sample. Specimen: blood. These receptor sequences come from a man between 60 and 75 years old in good health.

This clonotype was seen a few times. The gene calls are TRBV5-1 and TRBJ2-7; 8 bases align to TRBD1. This CDR3 has 14 residues. Germline values: CDR1 SGHRS, CDR2 YFSETQ. Germline trimming cut 6 bases from V and 0 bases from J; bases unmatched to any gene: 5. CDR3 sequence: CASTEQGGSYEQYF. The CDR3 DNA sequence: TGCGCCAGCACCGAACAGGGGGGCTCCTACGAGCAGTACTTC.

V and J are TRBV5-1 and TRBJ2-2, with D possibly matching TRBD1 (5 bases). The ends were cut back, 7 bases at V and 6 bases at J, with 19 bases in the middle. The CDR3 totals 15 residues. Germline V gene sequence: CDR1 SGHRS, CDR2 YFSETQ. CDR3 in amino acids: CASPGPAGYAGELFF. The DNA of the CDR3 is TGCGCCAGCCCCGGGCCGGCAGGGTATGCCGGGGAGCTGTTTTTT.

The chain joins TRBV12-3 or TRBV12-4 to TRBJ1-5, with D tentatively TRBD1 (5 bases). V lost 1 base to trimming and J lost 6 bases, with 7 bases between them. The CDR3 has 13 amino acids. Written as DNA, the CDR3 is TGTGCCAGCAGTTTAGGGGACGGTCAGCCCCAGCATTTT. Its protein product is CASSLGDGQPQHF.

CDR3 sequence: CASSPLDRAATEAFF. CDR3 in DNA: TGTGCCAGCAGCCCGTTGGACAGGGCGGCCACTGAAGCTTTCTTT. The V call is TRBV11-2, the J call TRBJ1-1; 8 positions agree with TRBD1. The germline V gene encodes CDR1 SGHAT and CDR2 FQNNGV. CDR3 length: 15 amino acids. V was pared by 5 bases and J by 4 bases, with 9 bases of the junction left unmatched.

The J gene is TRBJ1-1, the V gene TRBV20-1, with D possibly being TRBD1 (5 bases). The CDR3 consists of 16 residues. Trimming removed 0 bases at V and 2 bases at J, with 16 bases between. CDR1 DFQATT and CDR2 SNEGSKA come from the germline V gene (reference sequence). CDR3 loop: CSARDWLGRENTEAFF. CDR3 coding DNA: TGCAGTGCTAGAGATTGGTTAGGCAGGGAAAACACTGAAGCTTTCTTT.

Remarks on this clonotype: No DNA is shown, since the ends of the CDR3 on it are uncertain; the CDR3 is the one TCRdb lists. J is TRBJ2-7 and V is TRBV28. A total of 16 residues make up the CDR3, ends included. Germline assignment: CDR1 MDHEN and CDR2 SYDVKM. The CDR3 sequence is CASSTSTTGGTYEQYF.

The chain is built from TRBV6-5 and TRBJ2-4; 8 positions match TRBD2. The J call may not be correct, given that the DNA end is closer to TRBJ2-7. The CDR3 runs to 12 residues. Germline CDR1 and CDR2: MNHEY and SVGAGI. CDR3 DNA: TGTGCCAGCAGGGACGGGGGGGGCGAGCAGTACTTC. Amino acids: CASRDGGGEQYF.

The V and J genes are TRBV6-1 and TRBJ1-1; D is ambiguous. Germline V gives CDR1 MNHNS, CDR2 SASEGT. The length of the CDR3 is 14 residues. Trimming took 2 bases from V and 2 from J, leaving 9 bases between them. CDR3 protein: CASSESRANTEAFF. CDR3 DNA: TGTGCCAGCAGTGAAAGTAGGGCCAACACTGAAGCTTTCTTT.

This chain uses TRBV5-6 with TRBJ1-2; D is ambiguous. Per the germline V gene, CDR1 is SGHDT and CDR2 is YYEEEE. This CDR3 is 12 amino acids long. The germline V and J ends were trimmed by 1 base and 8 bases, with 9 bases remaining between them. DNA for the CDR3: TGTGCCAGCAGCTTGTTCGTCGGAGGCTACACCTTC. As protein: CASSLFVGGYTF.

The chain is built from TRBV6-1 and TRBJ2-5; D is tentatively TRBD1 or TRBD2 (5 bases each). The CDR3 is made up of 16 amino acids. V dropped 2 bases and J dropped 2 bases, with 15 bases sitting between them. Per germline, CDR1 MNHNS and CDR2 SASEGT. CDR3 amino acids: CASSEWGRTPQETQYF. The CDR3 bases are TGTGCCAGCAGTGAATGGGGCAGGACTCCGCAAGAGACCCAGTACTTC.

A note on this clonotype: The junction shows a germline mismatch at one end, possibly a read error. The chain recombines TRBV3-1 with TRBJ2-5, with 9 positions matching TRBD2. Germline CDR1 LGHDT, CDR2 YNNKEL (reference sequence). The CDR3 covers 16 residues. In DNA, the CDR3 is TGTGCTAGCAGCCAACCGTCCGGCGGGGGGGCTGGGACCCAGTACTTC. Residues: CASSQPSGGGAGTQYF.

The V and J genes are TRBV12-3 or TRBV12-4 and TRBJ2-7; D is undetermined. Trimming left V 3 bases short and J 1 base short, with 7 bases between. The CDR3 length is 13 residues. The CDR3 loop is CASSFRPSYEQYF. As DNA, the CDR3 is TGTGCCAGCAGTTTCCGCCCGTCCTACGAGCAGTACTTC.

This sequence joins TRBV29-1 and TRBJ1-1; D remains ambiguous. This CDR3 is 12 amino acids long. Trimming took off 5 bases at V and 2 bases at J, with 9 bases between the two ends. CDR1 SQVTM and CDR2 ANQGSEA come from the germline V gene. The CDR3, as DNA: TGCAGCGTTATCCGGTCCAACACTGAAGCTTTCTTT. Translating gives CSVIRSNTEAFF.

The chain combines TRBV7-2 with TRBJ2-3; 8 nucleotides line up with TRBD2. CDR3 length: 16 amino acids. Germline loops: CDR1 SGHTA, CDR2 FQGNSA. V dropped 0 bases and J dropped 6; count of bases not matched to a gene: 8. The CDR3 region has the DNA TGTGCCAGCAGCTTAGCTTCGCGGGGGGTATTGGATACGCAGTATTTT. This gives the protein CASSLASRGVLDTQYF.

This clonotype has ten or more counts. V and J are TRBV6-6 and TRBJ2-7, with TRBD1 matching over 7 bases. CDR3 length equals 14 residues. After removal of 0 bases from V and 2 bases from J, the junction contained 1 base not matched to a gene. Germline assignment: CDR1 MNHNY and CDR2 SVGAGI (reference sequence). The CDR3 spells CASSYSDRTYEQYF. Here the CDR3 DNA reads TGTGCCAGCAGTTACTCGGACAGGACCTACGAGCAGTACTTC.

This clonotype showed up many times. The chain links TRBV12-3 or TRBV12-4 to TRBJ2-5, with a weak D call TRBD2 (6 bases). V was trimmed by 5 bases and J by 5 bases, leaving 15 bases between them. The CDR3 is made up of 14 amino acids. The CDR3 nucleotides read TGTGCCAGCAGTCCCTCGCGGGGCGGGGAGACCCAGTACTTC. This gives the protein CASSPSRGGETQYF.

This chain uses TRBV6-2 or TRBV6-3 with TRBJ2-1, with 7 bases fitting TRBD2. Germline lookup yields CDR1 MNHEY and CDR2 SVGEGT. The V segment lost 4 bases and the J segment 4 bases; nucleotides outside the gene matches: 13. The CDR3 sequence is 17 residues long. The CDR3 is CASSSLPERGRYNEQFF. The CDR3 nucleotides read TGTGCCAGCAGTTCCCTACCCGAGCGGGGCCGATACAATGAGCAGTTCTTC.

On this clonotype: One end of the junction fails to match germline, which may point to a read error. The chain combines TRBV10-3 with TRBJ1-6; D call uncertain. Germline-derived CDR1 and CDR2 are ENHRY and SYGVKD. The CDR3 consists of 15 residues. The chain's CDR3 is CAIRAGQSYKSPPHF. In DNA form, the CDR3 reads TGTGCCATCCGAGCGGGCCAGTCCTATAAGTCACCCCCCCACTTT.

The V call is TRBV20-1, the J call TRBJ1-2; D possibly corresponds to TRBD1 (6 bases). Germline V gene lookup returns CDR1 DFQATT and CDR2 SNEGSKA (reference sequence). Trimming shortened V by 3 bases and J by 4 bases, and 12 bases separated the two germline ends. This CDR3 region has 13 residues. In nucleotides, the CDR3 is TGCAGTGCTAGCACAGGGTATGCCTATGGCTACACCTTC. Protein: CSASTGYAYGYTF.

The chain recombines TRBV11-2 with TRBJ2-1, with TRBD2 as a possible D gene (6 bases). Deletions cut 1 base from V and 6 bases from J, with 16 bases between. CDR3 length: 16 amino acids. Germline lookup yields CDR1 SGHAT and CDR2 FQNNGV. The CDR3 loop is CASSLVWGVLGNEQFF. The CDR3 DNA reads as TGTGCCAGCAGCTTAGTTTGGGGGGTTCTCGGCAATGAGCAGTTCTTC.

V is TRBV20-1 and J is TRBJ2-5; TRBD2 aligns across 16 bases. J was trimmed by 11 bases and V by 2 bases; bases with no gene match: 11. The CDR3 runs 16 residues. Germline values: CDR1 DFQATT, CDR2 SNEGSKA (reference sequence). The CDR3 is CSARRGTSGGASEQYF. As DNA, the CDR3 is TGCAGTGCTAGAAGGGGGACTAGCGGGGGGGCCAGTGAGCAGTACTTC.

This clonotype turned up a few times. The genes are TRBV11-1 and TRBJ2-1; D is tentatively TRBD1 or TRBD2 (5 bases each). The CDR3 covers 15 residues. V was cut by 3 bases and J by 0 bases, with 9 bases left in between. CDR1 is SGHAT, CDR2 FQDESV, per germline (reference sequence). CDR3 DNA sequence: TGTGCCAGCAGCTTGGGACGGGTCTCCTACAATGAGCAGTTCTTC. Translated: CASSLGRVSYNEQFF.